The 24 T cell receptor beta chains listed next were all sequenced from one sample in a study of blood T cell repertoires in COVID-19 (dated by TCRdb to 2018 to 2020). The library was built by means of the immunoSEQ multiplex PCR assay. TCRdb took this table from immuneACCESS and kept in-frame rearrangements with V and J called. Such tables lack part of the clones; where checked against another copy, unresolved V genes explain under half of the gap, and the rest is unexplained. The sample table holds about 94,000 clones, of which about 86% were seen once. The ten largest clones take up around 6.9% of the sample. Sequencing used peripheral blood. Every receptor here comes from a man aged 55 to 70 with acute or convalescent COVID-19.

DNA for the CDR3: TGCGCCAGCAGCCCGGGGACAGGGGACGGGGAGCTGTTTTTT. It is translated as CASSPGTGDGELFF. The chain is built from TRBV5-1 and TRBJ2-2; 10 positions match TRBD1. Germline CDR1 is SGHRS and CDR2 is YFSETQ. CDR3 length equals 14 residues. Trimming cost V 4 bases and J 7 bases; bases outside gene matches: 4.

The chain has TRBV18 and TRBJ1-5, with a possible D match to TRBD1 (6 bases). This CDR3 is built from 14 residues. Germline values: CDR1 KGHSH, CDR2 LQKENI. V shed 4 bases and J shed 0 bases, with 7 bases lying between them. This chain's CDR3 is CASSQGDSNQPQHF. The CDR3 DNA follows: TGTGCCAGCTCACAGGGGGATAGCAATCAGCCCCAGCATTTT.

The CDR3 loop reads CASRLGQGGNQPQHF. As DNA, the CDR3 is TGTGCCAGCAGGCTCGGACAGGGAGGGAATCAGCCCCAGCATTTT. This rearrangement joins TRBV6-5 to TRBJ1-5; 8 nucleotides match TRBD1. The CDR3 covers 15 residues. Germline-derived CDR1 and CDR2 are MNHEY and SVGAGI. V shed 6 bases, J shed 4 bases, and the junction held 8 bases outside the gene matches.

The table lists this clone with a count of one. The chain links TRBV10-3 to TRBJ2-1, with TRBD1 matching over 7 bases. CDR3 length equals 11 residues. Per germline, CDR1 ENHRY and CDR2 SYGVKD. The J segment lost 10 bases and the V segment lost 3 bases, leaving 0 bases of the junction unmatched. In nucleotides, the CDR3 is TGTGCCATCAGTGAAGGGGGCGAGCAGTTCTTC. It encodes CAISEGGEQFF.

V is TRBV11-2 and J is TRBJ1-6, with D unclear. The CDR3 consists of 14 residues. Germline CDR1 SGHAT, CDR2 FQNNGV. V shed 5 bases and J shed 4 bases, with 9 bases lying between them. The CDR3 here is CASSATTYNSPLHF. The CDR3 nucleotides read TGTGCCAGCAGCGCCACGACATATAATTCACCCCTCCACTTT.

The chain has TRBV19 and TRBJ2-7, with TRBD1 identical over 9 bases. Germline lookup yields CDR1 LNHDA and CDR2 SQIVND (reference sequence). This CDR3 is built from 13 residues. J was trimmed by 4 bases and V by 5 bases; bases with no gene match: 3. CDR3 residues: CASSAGQGYEQYF. The CDR3 DNA is TGTGCCAGTAGTGCGGGACAGGGTTACGAGCAGTACTTC. The complete variable domain, with remaining parts taken from reference TRBV19 and TRBJ2-7, reads DGGITQSPKYLFRKEGQNVTLSCEQNLNHDAMYWYRQDPGQGLRLIYYSQIVNDFQKGDIAEGYSVSREKKESFPLTVTSAQKNPTAFYLCASSAGQGYEQYFGPGTRLTVT.

The rearrangement links TRBV4-1 to TRBJ2-7; TRBD2 agrees at 8 bases. J lost 2 bases, V lost 6 bases, and 9 bases had no gene match. The length of the CDR3 is 15 residues. The V gene's germline CDR1 is MGHRA and CDR2 YSYEKL. CDR3 residues: CASSLRGGGTYEQYF. The CDR3 DNA reads TGCGCCAGCAGTCTACGGGGCGGGGGGACCTACGAGCAGTACTTC.

This CDR3 reads CASGRTGGDEQYF. The CDR3 nucleotides read TGTGCTAGTGGTAGGACAGGGGGGGACGAGCAGTACTTC. The chain combines TRBV12-5 with TRBJ2-7; TRBD1 agrees at 10 bases. From germline, CDR1 is LGHNT and CDR2 FRNRAP. CDR3 size: 13 residues. Unmatched junction bases numbered 3, after V lost 5 bases and J lost 5 bases.

The chain employs TRBV7-2 and TRBJ1-3, with a tentative D call TRBD1 (6 bases). The CDR3 loop spans 14 amino acids. Per the germline V gene, CDR1 is SGHTA and CDR2 is FQGNSA. V lost 5 bases to trimming and J lost 1 base, with 9 bases between them. This CDR3 is CASSTTGSGNTIYF. CDR3 sequence (DNA): TGTGCCAGCAGCACAACAGGGTCTGGAAACACCATATATTTT.

The chain carries TRBV9 and TRBJ1-3; D ambiguous. This CDR3 has 15 residues. CDR1 and CDR2 (germline): SGDLS, YYNGEE. V was shortened by 4 bases and J by 3 bases, with 14 bases between the two germline ends. CDR3 sequence reads: CASSTPGTIGNTIYF. CDR3 nucleotides: TGTGCCAGCAGCACCCCGGGTACTATTGGAAACACCATATATTTT.

The chain employs TRBV4-1 and TRBJ1-6; D is possibly TRBD1 (5 bases). The CDR3 sequence is 15 residues long. The germline gives CDR1 MGHRA, CDR2 YSYEKL. The germline V and J ends were trimmed by 0 bases and 6 bases, with 9 bases remaining between them. This CDR3 reads CASSQEPGINSPLHF. The DNA of the CDR3 is TGCGCCAGCAGCCAAGAGCCAGGGATTAATTCACCCCTCCACTTT.

V is TRBV29-1 and J is TRBJ2-5, with 7 positions matching TRBD2. Losses at the gene ends were 3 bases for V and 9 bases for J; bases not matched to a gene: 16. Germline lookup yields CDR1 SQVTM and CDR2 ANQGSEA. The CDR3 covers 15 residues. The CDR3 sequence: CSVELVLAAPEAQYF. The CDR3 DNA follows: TGCAGCGTTGAGTTGGTTCTAGCGGCGCCTGAGGCCCAGTACTTC.

This chain uses TRBV18 with TRBJ1-3, with D possibly TRBD1 on 6 matching bases. CDR1 KGHSH and CDR2 LQKENI come from the germline V gene. The CDR3 contains 12 residues. With 2 bases removed from V and 8 bases from J, the gap between germline ends came to 7 bases. DNA of the CDR3: TGTGCCAGCTCACCAGAGGGGGACACCATATATTTT. Translation gives CASSPEGDTIYF.

This sequence joins TRBV19 and TRBJ1-2; TRBD1 matches at 8 bases. CDR3 size: 15 residues. J gave up 8 bases and V 2 bases, and 10 bases lay outside the gene matches. The germline V gene has CDR1 LNHDA and CDR2 SQIVND (reference sequence). In DNA, the CDR3 is TGTGCCAGTAGTATATCCCGGACAGGGCTAGAGGGCTACACCTTC. Encoded protein: CASSISRTGLEGYTF.

CDR3 sequence reads: CSVDRFGGNTGELFF. The CDR3 DNA reads as TGCAGCGTTGATAGGTTTGGGGGCAACACCGGGGAGCTGTTTTTT. The chain carries TRBV29-1 and TRBJ2-2; D might be TRBD1 (6 bases). Between the trimmed V and J ends, which lost 3 bases and 2 bases, there was a span of 13 bases. The CDR3 runs 15 residues. Germline V gene sequence: CDR1 SQVTM, CDR2 ANQGSEA.

CDR3 protein: CASSFRDTLSGANVLTF. The DNA for the CDR3 is TGTGCCAGCAGTTTTCGGGACACCCTCTCTGGGGCCAACGTCCTGACTTTC. The chain couples TRBV27 to TRBJ2-6, with D perhaps TRBD1 (6 bases). Germline-derived CDR1 and CDR2 are MNHEY and SMNVEV (reference sequence). This CDR3 has 17 amino acids. V shed 3 bases and J shed 0 bases, with 12 bases lying between them.

The chain has TRBV3-1 (or the pseudogene TRBV3-2) and TRBJ1-2; 12 bases match TRBD1. CDR3 size: 16 residues. Germline V gene lookup returns CDR1 LGHDT and CDR2 YNNKEL (reference sequence). Unmatched junction bases numbered 6, after V lost 1 base and J lost 6 bases. The CDR3 is CASSQGWGQGAHGYTF. Written as DNA, the CDR3 is TGTGCCAGCAGCCAAGGGTGGGGACAGGGGGCGCATGGCTACACCTTC.

CDR3 sequence reads: CASRGTGINQPQHF. The CDR3 DNA follows: TGTGCCAGTAGGGGGACAGGGATCAATCAGCCCCAGCATTTT. This chain uses TRBV19 with TRBJ1-5, with 9 bases fitting TRBD1. The ends lost 6 bases at V and 3 bases at J; junction bases unmatched: 3. The germline V gene has CDR1 LNHDA and CDR2 SQIVND (reference sequence). The CDR3 length is 14 residues.

This chain joins TRBV9 and TRBJ2-3; unclear D gene. This CDR3 is 12 amino acids long. The germline V and J ends were trimmed by 0 bases and 6 bases, with 5 bases remaining between them. Per the germline V gene, CDR1 is SGDLS and CDR2 is YYNGEE. CDR3 coding DNA: TGTGCCAGCAGCGTAGGTGCGGATACGCAGTATTTT. As protein: CASSVGADTQYF.

V usage is TRBV5-8 and J usage is TRBJ1-2, with D possibly being TRBD1 (6 bases). The CDR3 runs to 13 residues. The V gene lost 4 bases and the J gene lost 3 bases, with 10 bases spanning the gap. CDR1 and CDR2 from the germline V gene are SGHTS and YDEGEE. CDR3 in DNA: TGTGCCAGCAGCCCAGGGGTCGACTATGGCTACACCTTC. This codes for CASSPGVDYGYTF.

The J gene is TRBJ2-7, the V gene TRBV5-8; weak D call: TRBD2 (6 bases). Trimming pared 3 bases from V and 13 bases from J, leaving 17 bases between. The CDR3 totals 12 residues. Per the germline V gene, CDR1 is SGHTS and CDR2 is YDEGEE. CDR3 in DNA: TGTGCCAGCAGCTCTCGGGGAGGATACGTATACTTC. Its translation is CASSSRGGYVYF.

The chain couples TRBV25-1 to TRBJ1-2; TRBD1 might be the D (5 bases). Germline V gives CDR1 MGHDK, CDR2 SYGVNS. The V end lost 1 base, the J end lost 5 bases, and 11 bases lay between the germline ends. The CDR3 contains 14 residues. CDR3 nucleotide sequence: TGTGCCAGCAGTGAATTCAGGGAAGCGTATGGCTACACCTTC. It translates to CASSEFREAYGYTF.

This rearrangement joins TRBV6-5 to TRBJ2-7; D is perhaps TRBD2 (5 bases). Germline V CDR1 and CDR2: MNHEY, SVGAGI. The CDR3 runs to 16 residues. Trimming shortened V by 4 bases and J by 2 bases, and 18 bases separated the two germline ends. The DNA of the CDR3 is TGTGCCAGCAGTTCGCAGTTCTACCTCGGGGCCTACGAGCAGTACTTC. Residues: CASSSQFYLGAYEQYF.

Worth noting for this clone: The same CDR3 is also encoded by other DNA sequences in this sample. V usage is TRBV27 and J usage is TRBJ2-7; 11 positions agree with TRBD1. Germline trimming cut 6 bases from V and 3 bases from J; bases unmatched to any gene: 4. The length of the CDR3 is 14 residues. CDR1 MNHEY and CDR2 SMNVEV come from the germline V gene (reference sequence). The CDR3: CASSPGTGGYEQYF. CDR3 DNA: TGTGCCAGCAGCCCCGGGACAGGGGGCTACGAGCAGTACTTC.